The source of this T cell receptor (beta chain) is a study of T cell responses to AZD1222 COVID-19 vaccine. Study-wide points: The breadth and depth of Spike-specific TCRs increased once two AZD1222 doses had been given. Clonal diversity was possibly underestimated, and white British individuals and females predominated among donors. Baseline seropositivity occurred in only 5 to 7 AZD1222 recipients.

Some clones are missing from TCRdb's copy, which holds only in-frame ones; the method was immunoSEQ multiplex PCR. The repertoire holds 85,000 to 130,000 clones, with 85% to 90% as singletons. CDR1 and CDR2 from the germline V gene are LGHNA and YNFKEQ. Trimming removed 0 bases at V and 7 bases at J, with 12 bases between. CDR3 length equals 15 residues. This clone occurred a few times. Its matching antigen is unknown. The clonotype originates from an adult in good health. This rearrangement joins TRBV4-2 to TRBJ1-4, with a possible D match to TRBD1 (5 bases). Sequenced here: peripheral blood, sampled on day 0 of AZD1222 vaccination. The CDR3 here is CASSQEEGQGEKLFF. The CDR3 DNA sequence: TGTGCCAGCAGCCAAGAAGAGGGGCAGGGTGAAAAACTGTTTTTT.